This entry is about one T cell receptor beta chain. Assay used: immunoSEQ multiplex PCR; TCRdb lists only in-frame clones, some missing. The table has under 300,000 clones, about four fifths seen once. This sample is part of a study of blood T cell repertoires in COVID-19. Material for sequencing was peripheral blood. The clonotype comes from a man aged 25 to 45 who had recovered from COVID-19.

The CDR3 DNA reads TGTGCCAGCAGCCACAGTGCAACTAATGAAAAACTGTTTTTT. It encodes CASSHSATNEKLFF. J is TRBJ1-4 and V is TRBV3-1 (or the pseudogene TRBV3-2); no clear D gene. Per the germline V gene, CDR1 is LGHDT and CDR2 is YNNKEL (reference sequence). This CDR3 is 14 amino acids long. Between the trimmed V and J ends, which lost 3 bases and 0 bases, there was a span of 5 bases.